One and the same sample provided the 5 T cell receptor beta chains below, sequenced in a study of blood T cell repertoires in COVID-19. TCRdb's table, derived via immunoSEQ multiplex PCR, lists solely in-frame clones and lacks some. The sample has some 110,000 clones, 70% to 85% seen once. Sample: peripheral blood. The receptors shown here come from a woman aged 65 to 85 with acute or convalescent COVID-19.

The V and J genes are TRBV11-2 and TRBJ1-1, with a possible D match to TRBD1 (5 bases). The CDR3 spans 18 residues. Per the germline V gene, CDR1 is SGHAT and CDR2 is FQNNGV. Deletions cut 3 bases from V and 3 bases from J, with 23 bases between. CDR3 in DNA: TGTGCCAGCAGCTTGTGGTCGAGAAGGGGCGCGGGGGACACTGAAGCTTTCTTT. Protein: CASSLWSRRGAGDTEAFF.

This clone has more than one count but fewer than ten. The V gene is TRBV7-2, the J gene TRBJ1-1; D gene uncertain. Germline loops: CDR1 SGHTA, CDR2 FQGNSA. Trimming left V 0 bases short and J 8 bases short, with 13 bases between. The CDR3 consists of 14 residues. CDR3 in DNA: TGTGCCAGCAGCTTAGCGATTAGGACGGGGGAAGCTTTCTTT. Amino acids: CASSLAIRTGEAFF.

This clone appeared once. This rearrangement joins TRBV7-3 to TRBJ2-3; TRBD1 matches 7 bases. This CDR3 is 14 amino acids long. The germline CDR1 and CDR2 sequences are SGHTA and FQGTGA. The V and J ends lost 5 bases and 2 bases, in that order; junction bases with no gene match: 4. The CDR3 reads CASSLGTVTDTQYF. The CDR3, as DNA: TGTGCCAGCAGCCTCGGGACAGTCACAGATACGCAGTATTTT.

The chain carries TRBV7-2 and TRBJ2-1; 10 positions agree with TRBD2. Germline assignment: CDR1 SGHTA and CDR2 FQGNSA. CDR3 length equals 15 residues. Trimming at V came to 9 bases and at J to 14 bases, leaving 19 bases not matched to a gene. CDR3 sequence (DNA): TGTGCCAGTGCCTTTAAGCCTAGCGGGGGCTCCATCGAGTTCTTC. Protein sequence: CASAFKPSGGSIEFF.

The chain is built from TRBV5-8 and TRBJ1-5; weak D call: TRBD1 (6 bases). This CDR3 comprises 16 residues. Between the trimmed V and J ends, which lost 0 bases and 5 bases, there was a span of 15 bases. Germline V gives CDR1 SGHTS, CDR2 YDEGEE. This CDR3 reads CASSLALLGADQPQHF. CDR3 in DNA: TGTGCCAGCAGCTTGGCCCTTCTGGGGGCAGATCAGCCCCAGCATTTT.